The rows below give T cell receptor beta chains drawn from one sample of a study of T-cell memory formation after mild COVID-19. MiXCR, applied by TCRdb to the 5' RACE reads, yields one record per CDR3 protein. This table has approximately 240,000 distinct CDR3 sequences, approximately 16% appearing once. The source material was PBMCs or a T cell subset sorted from them (not recorded which). These receptors were collected from a man younger than 35 who had mild COVID-19 (a few samples of this study predate the infection). Cell type and time point are not known. Each CDR3 is given with its conserved first and last residue. The order of the fields is V gene, J gene, clone size, D gene, CDR3 DNA, CDR3 protein. A D gene is named only where the DNA matches it firmly. The size entry is marked missing in some rows and otherwise reads once, few, many or a size class.

TRBV12-3/TRBV12-4	TRBJ2-7	-	TRBD1	TGTGCCAGCAGCTCGGGACAGGGATGGGACGAGCAGTACTTC	CASSSGQGWDEQYF
TRBV4-3	TRBJ2-1	few	-	TGCGCCAGCAGAACGACCTGGCAAAGGGGGTACTCCGAGCAGTTCTTC	CASRTTWQRGYSEQFF
TRBV10-3	TRBJ1-6	few	TRBD1	TGTGCCATCACTACAGGGGTGGGAGATAATTCACCCCTCCACTTT	CAITTGVGDNSPLHF
TRBV5-1	TRBJ2-7	few	-	TGCGCCAGCAGCTTGGGGGAGGCAAGGGGAGAGCAGTACTTC	CASSLGEARGEQYF
TRBV10-3	TRBJ2-3	many	-	TGTGCCATCAGTGGGACAGATACGCAGTATTTT	CAISGTDTQYF
TRBV29-1	TRBJ2-5	-	-	TGCAGCGTTGAAAGGCGGGCGATGGGAGAGACCCAGTACTTC	CSVERRAMGETQYF
TRBV5-1	TRBJ2-2	-	-	TGCGCCAGCAGTGCTGACGCCTCCGGGGAGCTGTTTTTT	CASSADASGELFF
TRBV5-5	TRBJ2-7	few	-	TGTGCCAGCAGCGATCAAATTGGGGCAGGATACGAGCAGTACTTC	CASSDQIGAGYEQYF
TRBV7-3	TRBJ1-5	-	-	TGTGCCAGCAGCTTAACGGATTTTCAGCCCCAGCATTTT	CASSLTDFQPQHF
TRBV20-1	TRBJ2-7	-	TRBD1	TGCAGTGCTAATCCGGGACAGGGAGACGAGCAGTACTTC	CSANPGQGDEQYF